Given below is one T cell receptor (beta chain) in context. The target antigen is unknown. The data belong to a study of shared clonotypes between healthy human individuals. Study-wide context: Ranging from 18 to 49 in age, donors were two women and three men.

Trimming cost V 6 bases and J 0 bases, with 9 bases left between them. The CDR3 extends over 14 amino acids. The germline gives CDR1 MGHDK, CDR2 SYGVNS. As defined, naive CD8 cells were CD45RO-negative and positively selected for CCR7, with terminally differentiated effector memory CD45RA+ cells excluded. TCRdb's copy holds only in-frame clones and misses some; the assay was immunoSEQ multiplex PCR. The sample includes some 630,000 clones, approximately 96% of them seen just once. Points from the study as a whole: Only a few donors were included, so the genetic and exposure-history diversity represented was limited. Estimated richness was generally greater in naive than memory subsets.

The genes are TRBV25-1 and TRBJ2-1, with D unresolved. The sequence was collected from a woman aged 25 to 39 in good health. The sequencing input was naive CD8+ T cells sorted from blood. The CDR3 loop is CASRGARSYNEQFF. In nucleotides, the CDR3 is TGTGCCAGCAGGGGCGCTCGCTCCTACAATGAGCAGTTCTTC.